This TCR beta chain was identified during a study of cytomegalovirus exposure and HLA in healthy donors. General study findings and limits: HLA-A and HLA-B allele assignments for most subjects were reportedly predicted accurately using TCR beta sequences. An observed cluster of highly shared sequence variants was recorded as a likely sequencing artifact. In a later analysis, HLA-C alleles had the fewest associated TCRs, DRB1 alleles the most.

PCR amplification relied on 60 Vbeta primers (plus 13 Jbeta primers). The method was immunoSEQ multiplex PCR; TCRdb's version includes in-frame clones alone and lacks a portion of them. The sample lists about 130,000 clones, just under 75% occurring once. Germline-derived CDR1 and CDR2 are DFQATT and SNEGSKA (reference sequence). The ends were cut back, 4 bases at V and 5 bases at J, with 9 bases in the middle. This CDR3 is 11 amino acids long. As regards this clone: Its antigen is unidentified.

The origin of this receptor is a man in his forties in good health and CMV-seropositive. Specimen: PBMCs. V gene TRBV20-1 combines with J gene TRBJ2-7; a weak D match, TRBD1 (6 bases). The CDR3 bases are TGCAGTGCTAACAGGGCCGACGAGCAGTACTTC. Its translation: CSANRADEQYF.